Each of the 13 T cell receptor beta chains below was sequenced from the same sample in a study of T cell responses to AZD1222 COVID-19 vaccine (dated by TCRdb to about 2021). The receptor library was made with the immunoSEQ multiplex PCR assay. In TCRdb, the immuneACCESS table is reduced to in-frame sequences with V and J assigned. These tables do not hold every clone; where another copy was compared, an unresolved V gene accounts for under half, and the others remain unexplained. Present in this sample are around 150,000 clones, around 90% of which were seen just once. Together, the top ten hold 1.5% to 2% of the sample. The sample's time point, from its label and the paper: baseline before first vaccination. The specimen comprised peripheral blood, sampled on day 0 of AZD1222 vaccination. The receptors shown here come from an adult in good health.

The rearrangement links TRBV3-1 (or the pseudogene TRBV3-2) to TRBJ2-2; D might be TRBD2 (5 bases). Germline lookup yields CDR1 LGHDT and CDR2 YNNKEL (reference sequence). The CDR3 loop spans 16 amino acids. The V and J ends lost 0 bases and 6 bases respectively, with 14 bases between them. The CDR3 DNA is TGTGCCAGCAGCCAAGAAGTGGTAGAGGGATCCGGGGAGCTGTTTTTT. This encodes CASSQEVVEGSGELFF.

The chain joins TRBV20-1 to TRBJ1-1; weak D call: TRBD1 (5 bases). From germline, CDR1 is DFQATT and CDR2 SNEGSKA (reference sequence). Trimming left V 3 bases short and J 4 bases short, with 15 bases between. CDR3 length: 14 amino acids. In nucleotides, the CDR3 is TGCAGTGCTAGTCTATTCGGGGCTCCCACTGAAGCTTTCTTT. Translation: CSASLFGAPTEAFF.

This clone has more than one count but fewer than ten. The V call is TRBV24-1, the J call TRBJ2-1; 8 nucleotides match TRBD2. The CDR3 sequence is 15 residues long. CDR1 is KGHDR and CDR2 is SFDVKD in the germline V gene. Germline trimming cut 1 base from V and 6 bases from J; bases unmatched to any gene: 4. The CDR3 DNA sequence: TGTGCCACCAGTGATTTTGGGACTAGTACCAATGAGCAGTTCTTC. It specifies CATSDFGTSTNEQFF.

This rearrangement joins TRBV7-2 to TRBJ1-2; TRBD1 is a possible D gene (5 bases). The V end was cut by 1 base, the J end by 4 bases, with 13 bases between. This CDR3 is built from 15 residues. CDR1 is SGHTA and CDR2 is FQGNSA in the germline V gene. In nucleotides, the CDR3 is TGTGCCAGCAGCTTAGTCCCAGGGTCGCCCTATGGCTACACCTTC. Its translation is CASSLVPGSPYGYTF. Looking up the rest from reference TRBV7-2 and TRBJ1-2 gives the full variable domain: GAGVSQSPSNKVTEKGKDVELRCDPISGHTALYWYRQSLGQGLEFLIYFQGNSAPDKSGLPSDRFSAERTGGSVSTLTIQRTQQEDSAVYLCASSLVPGSPYGYTFGSGTRLTVV.

The chain is built from TRBV2 and TRBJ1-2; 7 nucleotides agree with TRBD1. The CDR3 totals 14 residues. Per the germline V gene, CDR1 is SNHLY and CDR2 is FYNNEI. V lost 6 bases and J lost 8; bases outside the gene matches: 12. The CDR3 coding sequence is TGTGCCAGCAGGACGACAGGACAGGTTGGAGGCTACACCTTC. This translates into CASRTTGQVGGYTF.

This clone was recorded a few times. The chain is built from TRBV28 and TRBJ1-1; TRBD1 matches at 8 bases. J was trimmed by 1 base and V by 10 bases; bases with no gene match: 8. Looked up from germline, CDR1 is MDHEN and CDR2 is SYDVKM. The CDR3 has 14 amino acids. In nucleotides, the CDR3 is TGTGCCACTCACTGGGGACAGGCGAACACTGAAGCTTTCTTT. Translation gives CATHWGQANTEAFF.

This clone appeared once. This rearrangement joins TRBV7-9 to TRBJ1-1; 8 nucleotides match TRBD1. The CDR3 has 15 residues. V was pared by 8 bases and J by 3 bases, with 11 bases of the junction left unmatched. Germline CDR1 is SEHNR and CDR2 is FQNEAQ (reference sequence). DNA of the CDR3: TGTGCCAGCTCAACCATCGACAGGGGTTACACTGAAGCTTTCTTT. This sequence encodes CASSTIDRGYTEAFF.

V usage is TRBV5-5 and J usage is TRBJ2-2, with D unresolved. The CDR3 is 14 amino acids. Germline CDR1 and CDR2: SGHKS and YYEKEE (reference sequence). V was trimmed by 0 bases and J by 6 bases, leaving 9 bases between them. In nucleotides, the CDR3 is TGTGCCAGCAGCTTGGTCGGAGATCCCGGGGAGCTGTTTTTT. Protein: CASSLVGDPGELFF. Combining the CDR3 with reference TRBV5-5 and TRBJ2-2 gives the whole variable domain DAGVTQSPTHLIKTRGQQVTLRCSPISGHKSVSWYQQVLGQGPQFIFQYYEKEERGRGNFPDRFSARQFPNYSSELNVNALLLGDSALYLCASSLVGDPGELFFGEGSRLTVL.

Concerning this clone: The sample contains more than one DNA sequence encoding this CDR3. The V and J genes are TRBV2 and TRBJ1-2, with D unresolved. Trimming cost V 6 bases and J 5 bases, with 4 bases left between them. Looked up from germline, CDR1 is SNHLY and CDR2 is FYNNEI. CDR3 length: 10 amino acids. The DNA for the CDR3 is TGTGCCAGCAGAGGATATGGCTACACCTTC. It is translated as CASRGYGYTF.

This chain links TRBV28 with TRBJ2-1; 13 positions agree with TRBD2. V shed 8 bases, J shed 4 bases, and the junction held 5 bases outside the gene matches. The CDR3 totals 15 residues. The V gene's germline CDR1 is MDHEN and CDR2 SYDVKM. The CDR3 loop reads CASGEGLAGYNEQFF. The CDR3 DNA is TGTGCCAGCGGAGAGGGACTAGCGGGATACAATGAGCAGTTCTTC.

This rearrangement joins TRBV18 to TRBJ1-5, with 9 nucleotides matching TRBD1. V lost 5 bases and J lost 6; bases outside the gene matches: 14. Germline-derived CDR1 and CDR2 are KGHSH and LQKENI. This CDR3 has 17 amino acids. CDR3 loop: CASSTDRGQYNIQPQHF. The CDR3 nucleotides read TGTGCCAGCTCAACGGACAGGGGACAATATAATATTCAGCCCCAGCATTTT.

This chain links TRBV7-9 with TRBJ2-5; TRBD1 is a possible D gene (6 bases). The CDR3 extends over 17 amino acids. V dropped 5 bases and J dropped 5 bases, with 24 bases sitting between them. Germline values: CDR1 SEHNR, CDR2 FQNEAQ (reference sequence). For the CDR3, the DNA is TGTGCCAGCAGCCTAAATGGAGTGCCAGGGGATCGGGAGACCCAGTACTTC. This encodes CASSLNGVPGDRETQYF.

The rearrangement uses TRBV19 and TRBJ2-7; 8 bases agree with TRBD2. CDR3 size: 15 residues. J lost 6 bases, V lost 5 bases, and 12 bases had no gene match. Germline CDR1 reads LNHDA; CDR2 reads SQIVND (reference sequence). CDR3 sequence (DNA): TGTGCCAGTAGTGACCCGGGGGGGCCCTCCGTCGAGCAGTACTTC. Translation gives CASSDPGGPSVEQYF. The whole variable domain, remainder taken from reference TRBV19 and TRBJ2-7, is DGGITQSPKYLFRKEGQNVTLSCEQNLNHDAMYWYRQDPGQGLRLIYYSQIVNDFQKGDIAEGYSVSREKKESFPLTVTSAQKNPTAFYLCASSDPGGPSVEQYFGPGTRLTVT.